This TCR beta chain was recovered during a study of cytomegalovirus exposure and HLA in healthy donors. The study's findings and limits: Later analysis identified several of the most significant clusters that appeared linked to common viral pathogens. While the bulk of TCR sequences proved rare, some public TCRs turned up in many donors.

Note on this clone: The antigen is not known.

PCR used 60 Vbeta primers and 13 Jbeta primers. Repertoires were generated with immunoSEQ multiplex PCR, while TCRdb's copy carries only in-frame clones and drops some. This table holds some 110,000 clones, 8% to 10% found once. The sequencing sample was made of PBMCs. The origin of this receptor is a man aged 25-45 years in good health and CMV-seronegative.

In nucleotides, the CDR3 is TGTGCCAGCAGCTTGGTAAGCCGGTCCAACTACGAGCAGTACTTC. Translating it yields CASSLVSRSNYEQYF. The chain is built from TRBV5-5 and TRBJ2-7; D not resolved. Trimming shortened V by 0 bases and J by 3 bases, and 13 bases separated the two germline ends. This CDR3 is 15 amino acids long. The germline V gene encodes CDR1 SGHKS and CDR2 YYEKEE (reference sequence).